This TCR beta chain derives from a study of T cell changes during pregnancy in multiple sclerosis. The germline V and J ends were trimmed by 4 bases and 2 bases, with 14 bases remaining between them. CDR1 is MNHEY and CDR2 is SVGAGI in the germline V gene. CDR3 length: 15 residues. Profiled with immunoSEQ multiplex PCR; TCRdb holds only in-frame clones, not every one. This sample has some 100,000 clones, with around 92% found just once. Sequences were derived from peripheral blood, sampled in the second trimester of pregnancy. The chain combines TRBV6-5 with TRBJ1-1; unclear D gene. This clonotype was obtained from a female donor with multiple sclerosis, enrolled in a pregnancy study. CDR3 nucleotide sequence: TGTGCCAGCAGTTCGTTTGAGGGCAGAAACACTGAAGCTTTCTTT. It encodes CASSSFEGRNTEAFF.